The rows below give T cell receptor beta chains drawn from one sample of a study of blood T cell repertoires in COVID-19. TCRdb's copy holds only in-frame clones and misses some; the assay was immunoSEQ multiplex PCR. This sample carries some 700,000 clones, just under 90% of them seen once, and the ten largest clones take more than 0.25%. Sequencing input: peripheral blood. The origin of the receptors is a woman aged 18-29 years with acute or convalescent COVID-19. The CDR3 runs from the conserved cysteine through the conserved F or W. D genes are given only for firm matches.

V: TRBV19
D: TRBD1
J: TRBJ2-7
DNA: TGTGCTACCGGACAGGGGAGGATGAGGGGCTACGAGCAGTACTTC
CDR3: CATGQGRMRGYEQYF

V: TRBV5-1
D: TRBD1
J: TRBJ1-2
DNA: TGCGCCAGCAGCTTGGCAGGGGGCGACTATGGCTACACCTTC
CDR3: CASSLAGGDYGYTF

V: TRBV6-5
D: .
J: TRBJ2-7
DNA: TGTGCCAGCAGTTCCCTGGGGGGCTACGAGCAGTACTTC
CDR3: CASSSLGGYEQYF

V: TRBV29-1
D: .
J: TRBJ1-1
DNA: TGCAGCGTTGCTTTCCAGTTGAACACTGAAGCTTTCTTT
CDR3: CSVAFQLNTEAFF

V: TRBV18
D: .
J: TRBJ1-6
DNA: TGTGCCAGCTCACCGGGACATTACCTTAATTCACCCCTCCACTTT
CDR3: CASSPGHYLNSPLHF

V: TRBV18
D: .
J: TRBJ2-7
DNA: TGTGCCAGCTCTCCAGGCCCAGGGACCTACGAGCAGTACTTC
CDR3: CASSPGPGTYEQYF

V: TRBV6-5
D: .
J: TRBJ1-1
DNA: TGTGCCAGCATTCTTCCCGGGACAAATGAAGCTTTCTTT
CDR3: CASILPGTNEAFF

V: TRBV7-2
D: .
J: TRBJ2-2
DNA: TGTGCCAGCAGCTTAGACGCCGCGGGGGCTACCGGGGAGCTGTTTTTT
CDR3: CASSLDAAGATGELFF

V: TRBV29-1
D: .
J: TRBJ2-1
DNA: TGCAGCGTTTCCAAGCGGCAACTAAGGAGGCACAATGAGCAGTTCTTC
CDR3: CSVSKRQLRRHNEQFF

V: TRBV7-6
D: TRBD2
J: TRBJ2-3
DNA: TGTGCCAGCAGCGGTGGACTAGCGGGGGATACGCAGTATTTT
CDR3: CASSGGLAGDTQYF

V: TRBV28
D: TRBD1
J: TRBJ1-1
DNA: TGTGCCAGCAGTGGGGCGGGACAGGGGGCAGCTGAAGCTTTCTTT
CDR3: CASSGAGQGAAEAFF

V: TRBV5-1
D: TRBD1
J: TRBJ1-2
DNA: TGCGCCAGCAGCTTGGCCATTACAGGGGCCAGACAAAACTATGGCTACACCTTC
CDR3: CASSLAITGARQNYGYTF

V: TRBV6-5
D: .
J: TRBJ2-7
DNA: TGTGCCAGCAGTTTTGGGCCGGGGGTCTACGAGCAGTACTTC
CDR3: CASSFGPGVYEQYF

V: TRBV12-3/TRBV12-4
D: .
J: TRBJ2-3
DNA: TGTGCCAGCACACCGGGAGCAGATACGCAGTATTTT
CDR3: CASTPGADTQYF